The next 28 T cell receptor beta chains were all read from a single sample in a study of OX40 agonist ivuxolimab in advanced cancers. Using immunoSEQ multiplex PCR, the repertoire was profiled, and TCRdb retains in-frame clones only, with some absent. In the table there are around 56,000 clones, nearly 90% of which are singletons. The sequenced sample was CD4+ or CD8+ T cells sorted from blood, obtained in a trial of the OX40 agonist ivuxolimab. The source is an adult with an advanced solid tumor such as melanoma, head and neck, liver or kidney cancer.

The gene calls are TRBV29-1 and TRBJ2-1, with D maybe TRBD2 (6 bases). CDR3 length: 13 amino acids. Trimming took off 2 bases at V and 6 bases at J, with 11 bases between the two ends. The germline V gene encodes CDR1 SQVTM and CDR2 ANQGSEA. CDR3 region: CSVERAGSNEQFF. The CDR3, as DNA: TGCAGCGTTGAAAGGGCGGGAAGCAATGAGCAGTTCTTC.

The CDR3 nucleotides read TGTGCCAGCAGCCCCAGCAGGTCCTACTCGGAGGAGGCCCAGTACTTC. This translates into CASSPSRSYSEEAQYF. V is TRBV9 and J is TRBJ2-5; tentative D call: TRBD2 (5 bases). The germline V and J ends were trimmed by 4 bases and 9 bases, with 25 bases remaining between them. The CDR3 totals 16 residues. The germline V gene encodes CDR1 SGDLS and CDR2 YYNGEE.

This chain connects TRBV5-1 to TRBJ2-7, with a possible D match to TRBD2 (6 bases). The germline gives CDR1 SGHRS, CDR2 YFSETQ. This CDR3 spans 12 amino acids. V was pared by 2 bases and J by 4 bases, with 7 bases between. DNA for the CDR3: TGCGCCAGCAGCTTTGCGGGGTACGAGCAGTACTTC. As protein: CASSFAGYEQYF.

The chain links TRBV7-6 to TRBJ1-4; a possible D gene is TRBD1 (5 bases). Trimming removed 2 bases at V and 5 bases at J, with 18 bases between. The germline V gene has CDR1 SGHVS and CDR2 FNYEAQ. The CDR3 contains 17 residues. The CDR3 region is CASSLKGGTDANEKLFF. CDR3 DNA sequence: TGTGCCAGCAGCTTAAAGGGCGGGACGGACGCGAATGAAAAACTGTTTTTT.

This clone was detected only once. The chain employs TRBV7-9 and TRBJ2-7; D is perhaps TRBD2 (5 bases). V was pared by 5 bases and J by 2 bases, with 13 bases between. The CDR3 is 14 residues long. Germline lookup yields CDR1 SEHNR and CDR2 FQNEAQ (reference sequence). This chain's CDR3 is CASSPASGTYEQYF. The CDR3 DNA reads TGTGCCAGCAGCCCCGCCTCGGGGACCTACGAGCAGTACTTC.

This chain links TRBV15 with TRBJ1-4; D is uncertain. The length of the CDR3 is 15 residues. Trimming pared 0 bases from V and 0 bases from J, leaving 5 bases between. Germline values: CDR1 LNHNV, CDR2 YYDKDF (reference sequence). For the CDR3, the DNA is TGTGCCACCAGCAGAGAGGCAGCAACTAATGAAAAACTGTTTTTT. As protein: CATSREAATNEKLFF.

This clone was observed a handful of times. This sequence joins TRBV4-3 and TRBJ2-3, with a possible D match to TRBD2 (6 bases). Germline CDR1 LGHNA, CDR2 YSLEER. The CDR3 totals 19 residues. V was pared by 0 bases and J by 0 bases, with 19 bases between. The CDR3 here is CASSQESGPRGTSTDTQYF. As DNA, the CDR3 is TGCGCCAGCAGCCAAGAATCGGGACCCCGGGGGACTAGCACAGATACGCAGTATTTT.

This clone was picked up one time. The chain has TRBV4-1 and TRBJ2-1; D remains unclear. The CDR3 contains 15 residues. The ends were cut back, 3 bases at V and 7 bases at J, with 16 bases in the middle. Germline lookup yields CDR1 MGHRA and CDR2 YSYEKL. The DNA for the CDR3 is TGCGCCAGCAGCCAGTATCCCTCTGATGGGAATGAGCAGTTCTTC. It encodes CASSQYPSDGNEQFF.

The chain carries TRBV27 and TRBJ1-2, with D uncertain. This CDR3 contains 12 residues. Germline-derived CDR1 and CDR2 are MNHEY and SMNVEV (reference sequence). Trimming shortened V by 2 bases and J by 4 bases, and 5 bases separated the two germline ends. The CDR3 reads CASSLDGYGYTF. The CDR3 DNA sequence: TGTGCCAGCAGTTTAGACGGCTATGGCTACACCTTC.

This sequence joins TRBV5-6 and TRBJ2-7; D perhaps matches TRBD2 (5 bases). The CDR3 has 16 amino acids. Per the germline V gene, CDR1 is SGHDT and CDR2 is YYEEEE. The V end lost 0 bases, the J end lost 3 bases, and 16 bases lay between the germline ends. The CDR3 nucleotides are TGTGCCAGCAGCTTGGGGATAGCGAGGGCCTACTACGAGCAGTACTTC. Protein sequence: CASSLGIARAYYEQYF.

This chain joins TRBV25-1 and TRBJ1-2, with D perhaps matching TRBD1 (5 bases). This CDR3 contains 15 residues. Trimming removed 1 base from V and 5 bases from J, with 14 bases in between. In germline, CDR1 is MGHDK, CDR2 SYGVNS. This chain's CDR3 is CASSESLRTSYGYTF. CDR3 in DNA: TGTGCCAGCAGTGAATCTCTTCGGACAAGTTATGGCTACACCTTC.

The rearrangement uses TRBV13 and TRBJ2-3; the D is unclear. Germline V CDR1 and CDR2: PRHDT, FYEKMQ (reference sequence). Trimming removed 2 bases at V and 0 bases at J, with 9 bases between. CDR3 size: 15 residues. The CDR3 spells CASSLPASSTDTQYF. In DNA, the CDR3 is TGTGCCAGCAGCTTACCGGCCAGCAGCACAGATACGCAGTATTTT.

The rearrangement joins TRBV6-5 to TRBJ2-7, with a possible D match to TRBD2 (6 bases). The CDR3 is 13 amino acids. CDR1 MNHEY and CDR2 SVGAGI come from the germline V gene. The V gene lost 5 bases and the J gene lost 4 bases, with 12 bases spanning the gap. The CDR3 loop reads CASSEYGGYEQYV. The CDR3 region has the DNA TGTGCCAGCAGTGAATACGGGGGATACGAGCAGTACGTC.

The chain joins TRBV5-6 to TRBJ2-1; 15 nucleotides line up with TRBD2. The CDR3 covers 16 residues. CDR1 is SGHDT and CDR2 is YYEEEE in the germline V gene. Trimming cost V 4 bases and J 2 bases; bases outside gene matches: 1. CDR3 bases: TGTGCCAGCAGCCGGACTAGCGGGGGGGCCTACAATGAGCAGTTCTTC. Its protein is CASSRTSGGAYNEQFF.

The chain employs TRBV2 and TRBJ2-3; 8 nucleotides align to TRBD1. J lost 11 bases, V lost 8 bases, and 21 bases had no gene match. From germline, CDR1 is SNHLY and CDR2 FYNNEI. This CDR3 has 16 residues. CDR3 protein: CASREDRVFSGQGQYF. As DNA, the CDR3 is TGTGCCAGCCGAGAGGACAGGGTGTTTTCCGGGCAGGGGCAGTATTTT.

The rearrangement uses TRBV7-9 and TRBJ2-1; 10 bases line up with TRBD2. The CDR3 is 19 residues long. J was trimmed by 3 bases and V by 4 bases; bases with no gene match: 15. The germline V gene has CDR1 SEHNR and CDR2 FQNEAQ (reference sequence). The CDR3: CASSSLAGVAGYGYNEQFF. In nucleotides, the CDR3 is TGTGCCAGCAGCTCCCTAGCGGGAGTCGCTGGTTACGGCTACAATGAGCAGTTCTTC.

This chain connects TRBV28 to TRBJ1-2; D perhaps matches TRBD1 (6 bases). Trimming removed 2 bases at V and 4 bases at J, with 17 bases between. The CDR3 is 16 residues long. Germline CDR1 MDHEN, CDR2 SYDVKM. The CDR3 region has the DNA TGTGCCAGCAGTTTAGGGCACGGGACACAAATCTATGGCTACACCTTC. Its protein product is CASSLGHGTQIYGYTF.

The V and J genes are TRBV27 and TRBJ2-7; 14 bases are shared with TRBD2. V shed 7 bases and J 5 bases; nucleotides not matched to a gene: 10. This CDR3 has 16 residues. Germline V gene lookup returns CDR1 MNHEY and CDR2 SMNVEV (reference sequence). CDR3: CASKQNPGLAGDEQYF. The CDR3 region has the DNA TGTGCCAGCAAACAGAATCCGGGACTAGCGGGAGACGAGCAGTACTTC.

V usage is TRBV4-3 and J usage is TRBJ2-7; no clear D. Trimming shortened V by 5 bases and J by 6 bases, and 14 bases separated the two germline ends. CDR1 and CDR2 from the germline V gene are LGHNA and YSLEER. CDR3 length equals 13 residues. The CDR3 sequence is CASSARPITEQYF. The DNA for the CDR3 is TGCGCCAGCAGCGCTAGGCCCATTACCGAGCAGTACTTC.

The chain is built from TRBV5-5 and TRBJ1-1; 7 nucleotides match TRBD1. Germline CDR1 is SGHKS and CDR2 is YYEKEE (reference sequence). The CDR3 has 14 residues. With V trimmed by 4 bases and J by 4 bases, 7 bases remained unmatched. CDR3 region: CASSVGQLGTEAFF. CDR3 nucleotides: TGTGCCAGCAGCGTGGGACAGTTAGGCACTGAAGCTTTCTTT.

The chain employs TRBV18 and TRBJ2-4; D is uncertain. Germline loops: CDR1 KGHSH, CDR2 LQKENI. This CDR3 has 12 amino acids. Trimming shortened V by 3 bases and J by 8 bases, and 8 bases separated the two germline ends. Here the CDR3 DNA reads TGTGCCAGCTCACCTCCCACCTACATTCAGTACTTC. It translates to CASSPPTYIQYF.

V and J are TRBV19 and TRBJ1-3; weak D call: TRBD1 (5 bases). CDR3 length: 16 residues. The germline gives CDR1 LNHDA, CDR2 SQIVND (reference sequence). Trimming left V 3 bases short and J 0 bases short, with 12 bases between. In DNA, the CDR3 is TGTGCCAGTAGTATGGTAGGGGCGAGCTCTGGAAACACCATATATTTT. Encoded protein: CASSMVGASSGNTIYF.

This clone was observed once. This sequence joins TRBV5-6 and TRBJ1-5; TRBD1 might be the D (6 bases). The V gene lost 4 bases and the J gene lost 6 bases, with 14 bases spanning the gap. This CDR3 has 14 residues. Germline V lookup: CDR1 SGHDT, CDR2 YYEEEE. CDR3 residues: CASSEQTGFQPQHF. CDR3 DNA sequence: TGTGCCAGCAGCGAACAAACAGGGTTTCAGCCCCAGCATTTT.

This chain uses TRBV7-9 with TRBJ1-1; D is uncertain. The V gene lost 8 bases and the J gene lost 5 bases, with 9 bases spanning the gap. CDR3 length: 11 residues. Germline V gene lookup returns CDR1 SEHNR and CDR2 FQNEAQ (reference sequence). The CDR3 DNA is TGTGCCAGCGATGTAGGGACTGAAGCTTTCTTT. Translated: CASDVGTEAFF.

The V call is TRBV6-5, the J call TRBJ2-7; TRBD1 might be the D (6 bases). The CDR3 spans 14 residues. CDR1 MNHEY and CDR2 SVGAGI come from the germline V gene. Trimming removed 5 bases from V and 3 bases from J, with 14 bases in between. CDR3: CASSPTGIGYEQYF. CDR3 DNA: TGTGCCAGCAGTCCAACAGGGATCGGCTACGAGCAGTACTTC.

This clone was counted once. V gene TRBV28 combines with J gene TRBJ2-3, with 9 bases lining up with TRBD2. V lost 6 bases and J lost 5; bases outside the gene matches: 9. Germline V CDR1 and CDR2: MDHEN, SYDVKM. The CDR3 spans 15 residues. CDR3 nucleotide sequence: TGTGCCAGCAGAGGGAGGGTAGCGGGAGAAGATACGCAGTATTTT. Translating gives CASRGRVAGEDTQYF.

This rearrangement joins TRBV5-1 to TRBJ1-3, with D uncertain. V gave up 3 bases and J gave up 0 bases, with 7 bases separating them. The germline CDR1 and CDR2 sequences are SGHRS and YFSETQ. The CDR3 runs 14 residues. CDR3 bases: TGCGCCAGCAGCTATGAACCCTCTGGAAACACCATATATTTT. Protein product: CASSYEPSGNTIYF.

The chain combines TRBV27 with TRBJ2-3, with 7 bases lining up with TRBD2. Germline trimming cut 5 bases from V and 0 bases from J; bases unmatched to any gene: 5. Germline V CDR1 and CDR2: MNHEY, SMNVEV (reference sequence). This CDR3 is built from 15 residues. CDR3 in amino acids: CASSTGLTSTDTQYF. The CDR3 DNA reads as TGTGCCAGCAGTACGGGACTAACAAGCACAGATACGCAGTATTTT.